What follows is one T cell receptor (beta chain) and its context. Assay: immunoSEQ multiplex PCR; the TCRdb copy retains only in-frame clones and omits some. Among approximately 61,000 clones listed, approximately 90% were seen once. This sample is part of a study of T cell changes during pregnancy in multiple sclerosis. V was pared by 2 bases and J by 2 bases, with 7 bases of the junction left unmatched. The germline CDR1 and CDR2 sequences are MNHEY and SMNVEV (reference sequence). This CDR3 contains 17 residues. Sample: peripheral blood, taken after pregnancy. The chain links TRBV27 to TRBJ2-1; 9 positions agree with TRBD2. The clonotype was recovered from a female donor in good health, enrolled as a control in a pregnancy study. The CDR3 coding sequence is TGTGCCAGCAGTTTAAGGTGGCTAGCGGGGACCTACAATGAGCAGTTCTTC. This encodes CASSLRWLAGTYNEQFF.